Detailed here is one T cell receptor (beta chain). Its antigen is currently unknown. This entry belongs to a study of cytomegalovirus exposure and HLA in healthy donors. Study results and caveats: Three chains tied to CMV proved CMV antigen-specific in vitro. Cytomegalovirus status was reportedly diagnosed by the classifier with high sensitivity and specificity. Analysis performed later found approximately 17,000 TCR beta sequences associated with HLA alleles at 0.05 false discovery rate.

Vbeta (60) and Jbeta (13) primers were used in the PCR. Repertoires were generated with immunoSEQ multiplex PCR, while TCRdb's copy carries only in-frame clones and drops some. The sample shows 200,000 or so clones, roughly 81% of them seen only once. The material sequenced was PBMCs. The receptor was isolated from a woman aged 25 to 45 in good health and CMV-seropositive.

The CDR3: CASSLEMATEAFF. DNA for the CDR3: TGTGCCAGCAGTCTCGAAATGGCAACTGAAGCTTTCTTT. The gene calls are TRBV6-5 and TRBJ1-1; unclear D gene. There are 13 residues in the CDR3. V lost 5 bases to trimming and J lost 5 bases, with 12 bases between them. The germline V gene has CDR1 MNHEY and CDR2 SVGAGI.